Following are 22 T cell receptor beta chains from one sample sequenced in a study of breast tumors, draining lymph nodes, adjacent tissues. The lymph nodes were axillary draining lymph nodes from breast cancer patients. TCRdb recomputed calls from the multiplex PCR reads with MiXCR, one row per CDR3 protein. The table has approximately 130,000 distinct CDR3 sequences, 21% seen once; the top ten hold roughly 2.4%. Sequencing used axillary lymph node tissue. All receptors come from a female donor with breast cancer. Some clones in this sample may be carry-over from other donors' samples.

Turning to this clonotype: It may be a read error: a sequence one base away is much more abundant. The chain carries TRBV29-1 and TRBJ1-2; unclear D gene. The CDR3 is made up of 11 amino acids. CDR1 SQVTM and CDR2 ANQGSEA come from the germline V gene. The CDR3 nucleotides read TGCAGCATTGAAGGGTTTGATGGCTACACCTTC. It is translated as CSIEGFDGYTF.

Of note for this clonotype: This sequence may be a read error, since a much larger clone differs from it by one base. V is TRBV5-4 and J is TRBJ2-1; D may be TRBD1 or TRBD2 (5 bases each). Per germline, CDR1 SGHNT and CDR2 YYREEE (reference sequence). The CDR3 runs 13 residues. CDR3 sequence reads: CASSLARGVERFF. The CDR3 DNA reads TGTGCCAGCAGCTTGGCGAGGGGCGTTGAGCGGTTCTTC.

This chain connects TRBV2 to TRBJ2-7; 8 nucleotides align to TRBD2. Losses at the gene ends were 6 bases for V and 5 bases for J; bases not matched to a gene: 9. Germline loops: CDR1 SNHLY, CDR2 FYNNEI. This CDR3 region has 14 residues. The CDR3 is CASSGTRVAHEQYF. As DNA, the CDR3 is TGTGCCAGCAGCGGGACTAGAGTGGCCCACGAGCAGTACTTC.

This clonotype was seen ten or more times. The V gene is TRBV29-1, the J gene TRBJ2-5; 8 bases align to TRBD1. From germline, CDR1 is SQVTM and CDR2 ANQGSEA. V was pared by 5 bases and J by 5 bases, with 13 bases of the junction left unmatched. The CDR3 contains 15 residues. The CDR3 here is CSVHYWQGALETQYF. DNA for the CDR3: TGCAGCGTTCACTATTGGCAGGGGGCTTTGGAGACCCAGTACTTC.

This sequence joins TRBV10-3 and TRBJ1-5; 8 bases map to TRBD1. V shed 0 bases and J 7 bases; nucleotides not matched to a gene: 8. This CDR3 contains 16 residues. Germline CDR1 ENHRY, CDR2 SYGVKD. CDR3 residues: CAISESRGRGEQPQHF. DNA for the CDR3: TGTGCCATCAGTGAGTCCAGGGGGCGAGGGGAACAGCCCCAGCATTTT.

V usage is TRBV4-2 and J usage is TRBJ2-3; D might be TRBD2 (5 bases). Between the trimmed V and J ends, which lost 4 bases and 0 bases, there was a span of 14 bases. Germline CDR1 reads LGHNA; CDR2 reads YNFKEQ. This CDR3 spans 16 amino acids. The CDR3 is CASSPRGADSTDTQYF. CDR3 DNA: TGTGCCAGCAGCCCCCGGGGAGCGGATAGCACAGATACGCAGTATTTT.

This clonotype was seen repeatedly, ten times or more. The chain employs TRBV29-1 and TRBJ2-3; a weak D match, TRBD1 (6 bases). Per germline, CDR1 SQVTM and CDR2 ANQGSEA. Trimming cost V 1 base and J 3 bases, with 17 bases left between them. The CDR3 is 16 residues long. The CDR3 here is CSVEGIDRLETDTQYF. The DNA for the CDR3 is TGCAGCGTTGAAGGGATCGACAGGTTAGAGACAGATACGCAGTATTTT.

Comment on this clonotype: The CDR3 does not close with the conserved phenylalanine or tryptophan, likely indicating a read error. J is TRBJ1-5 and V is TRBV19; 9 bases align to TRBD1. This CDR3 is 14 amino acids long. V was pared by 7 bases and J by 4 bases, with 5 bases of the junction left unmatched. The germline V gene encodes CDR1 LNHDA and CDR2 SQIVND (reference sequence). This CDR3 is CASTRTGANQPQHS. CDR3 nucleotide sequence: TGTGCCAGTACCAGGACAGGGGCTAATCAGCCCCAGCATTCT.

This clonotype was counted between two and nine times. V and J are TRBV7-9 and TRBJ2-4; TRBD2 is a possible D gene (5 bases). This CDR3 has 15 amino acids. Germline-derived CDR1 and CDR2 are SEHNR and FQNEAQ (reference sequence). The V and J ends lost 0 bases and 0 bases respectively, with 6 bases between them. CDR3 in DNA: TGTGCCAGCAGCTTAGCGGACTTAGCCAAAAACATTCAGTACTTC. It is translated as CASSLADLAKNIQYF.

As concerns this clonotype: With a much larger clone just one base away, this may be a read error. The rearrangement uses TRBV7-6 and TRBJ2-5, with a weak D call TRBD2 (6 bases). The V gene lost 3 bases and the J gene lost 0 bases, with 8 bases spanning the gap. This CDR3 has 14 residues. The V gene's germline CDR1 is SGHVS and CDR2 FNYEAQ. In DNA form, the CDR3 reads TGTGCCAGCAGCTTCGGGACTGACCAAGAGACCCAGTACTTC. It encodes CASSFGTDQETQYF.

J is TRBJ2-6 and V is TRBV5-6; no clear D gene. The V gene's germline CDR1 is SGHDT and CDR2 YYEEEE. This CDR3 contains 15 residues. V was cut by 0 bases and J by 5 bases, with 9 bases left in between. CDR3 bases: TGTGCCAGCAGCTTGGTCGGTACTAGGGCCAACGTCCTGACTTTC. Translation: CASSLVGTRANVLTF.

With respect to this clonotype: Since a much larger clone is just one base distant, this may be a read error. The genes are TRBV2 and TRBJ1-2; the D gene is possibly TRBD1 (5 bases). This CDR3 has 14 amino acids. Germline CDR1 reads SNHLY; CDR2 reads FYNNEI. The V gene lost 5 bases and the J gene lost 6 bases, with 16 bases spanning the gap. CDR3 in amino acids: CASSLGVDSDGYTF. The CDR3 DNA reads TGTGCCAGCAGTCTAGGAGTCGACAGCGATGGCTACACCTTC.

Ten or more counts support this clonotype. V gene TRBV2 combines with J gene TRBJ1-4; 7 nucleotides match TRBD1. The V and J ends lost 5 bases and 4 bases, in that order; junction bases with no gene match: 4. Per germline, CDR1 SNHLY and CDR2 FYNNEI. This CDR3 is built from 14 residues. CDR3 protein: CASSSGTDNEKLFF. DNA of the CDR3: TGTGCCAGCAGTTCCGGGACAGATAATGAAAAACTGTTTTTT.

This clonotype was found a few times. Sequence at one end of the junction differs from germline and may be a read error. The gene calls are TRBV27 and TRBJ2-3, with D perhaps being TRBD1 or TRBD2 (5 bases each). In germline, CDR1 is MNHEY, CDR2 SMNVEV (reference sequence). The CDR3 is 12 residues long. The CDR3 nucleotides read TGTGCCAGCAGTTTGGCCGCCGGGACCATGTCTTTT. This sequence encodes CASSLAAGTMSF.

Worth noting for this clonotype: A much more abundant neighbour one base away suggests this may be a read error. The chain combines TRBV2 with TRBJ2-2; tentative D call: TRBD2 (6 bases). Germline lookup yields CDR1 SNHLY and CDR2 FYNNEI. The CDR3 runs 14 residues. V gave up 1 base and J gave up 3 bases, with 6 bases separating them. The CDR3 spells CASSEGGDTGELFF. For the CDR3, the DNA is TGTGCCAGCAGTGAAGGGGGGGACACCGGGGAGCTGTTTTTT.

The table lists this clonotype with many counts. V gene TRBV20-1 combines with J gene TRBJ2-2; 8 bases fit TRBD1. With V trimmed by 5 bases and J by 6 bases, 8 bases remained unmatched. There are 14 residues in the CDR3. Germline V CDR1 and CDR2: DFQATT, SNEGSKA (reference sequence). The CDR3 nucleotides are TGCAGTGCTGAACGGACAGGGTTTCCCGGGGAGCTGTTTTTT. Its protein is CSAERTGFPGELFF.

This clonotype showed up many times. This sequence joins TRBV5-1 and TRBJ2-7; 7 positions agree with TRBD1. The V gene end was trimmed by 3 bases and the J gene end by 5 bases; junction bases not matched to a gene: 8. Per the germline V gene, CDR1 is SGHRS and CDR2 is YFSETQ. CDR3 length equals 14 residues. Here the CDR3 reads CASSSLTGYNEQYF. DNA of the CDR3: TGCGCCAGCAGCTCCCTGACAGGGTATAACGAGCAGTACTTC.

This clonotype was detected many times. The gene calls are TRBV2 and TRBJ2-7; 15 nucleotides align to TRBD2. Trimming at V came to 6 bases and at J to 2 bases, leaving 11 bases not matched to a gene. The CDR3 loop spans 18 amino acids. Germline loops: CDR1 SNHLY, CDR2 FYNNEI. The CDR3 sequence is CASRGGTSGRTMAYEQYF. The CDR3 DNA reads TGTGCCAGCAGGGGGGGGACTAGCGGGAGGACAATGGCCTACGAGCAGTACTTC. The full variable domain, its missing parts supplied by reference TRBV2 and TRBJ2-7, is EPEVTQTPSHQVTQMGQEVILRCVPISNHLYFYWYRQILGQKVEFLVSFYNNEISEKSEIFDDQFSVERPDGSNFTLKIRSTKLEDSAMYFCASRGGTSGRTMAYEQYFGPGTRLTVT.

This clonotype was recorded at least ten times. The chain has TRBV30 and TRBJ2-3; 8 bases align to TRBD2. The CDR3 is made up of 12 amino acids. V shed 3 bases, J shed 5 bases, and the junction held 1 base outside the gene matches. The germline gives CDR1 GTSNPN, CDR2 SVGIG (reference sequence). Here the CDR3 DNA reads TGTGCCTGGAGGGCGGGGGGAGATACGCAGTATTTT. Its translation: CAWRAGGDTQYF.

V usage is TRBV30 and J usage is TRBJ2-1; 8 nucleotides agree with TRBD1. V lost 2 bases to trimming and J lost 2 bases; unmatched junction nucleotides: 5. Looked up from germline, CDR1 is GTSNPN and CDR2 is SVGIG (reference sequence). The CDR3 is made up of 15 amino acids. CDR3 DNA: TGTGCCTGGAGTCCAACAGGGGGGCCCTACAATGAGCAGTTCTTC. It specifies CAWSPTGGPYNEQFF.

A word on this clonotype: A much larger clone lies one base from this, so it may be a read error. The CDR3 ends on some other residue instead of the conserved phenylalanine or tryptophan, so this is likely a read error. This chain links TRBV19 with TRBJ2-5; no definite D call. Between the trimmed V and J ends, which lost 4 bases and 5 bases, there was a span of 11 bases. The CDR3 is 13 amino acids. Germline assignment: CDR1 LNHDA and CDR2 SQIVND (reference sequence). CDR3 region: CASSKADRETQYL. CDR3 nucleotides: TGTGCCAGTAGTAAGGCGGACCGGGAGACCCAGTACCTC.

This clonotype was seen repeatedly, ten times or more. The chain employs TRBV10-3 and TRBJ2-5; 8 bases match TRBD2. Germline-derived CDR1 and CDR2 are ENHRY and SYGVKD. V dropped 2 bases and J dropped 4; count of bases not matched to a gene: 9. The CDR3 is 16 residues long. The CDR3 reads CAISEGSGSVGETQYF. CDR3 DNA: TGTGCCATCAGTGAGGGCAGCGGGAGTGTCGGAGAGACCCAGTACTTC.